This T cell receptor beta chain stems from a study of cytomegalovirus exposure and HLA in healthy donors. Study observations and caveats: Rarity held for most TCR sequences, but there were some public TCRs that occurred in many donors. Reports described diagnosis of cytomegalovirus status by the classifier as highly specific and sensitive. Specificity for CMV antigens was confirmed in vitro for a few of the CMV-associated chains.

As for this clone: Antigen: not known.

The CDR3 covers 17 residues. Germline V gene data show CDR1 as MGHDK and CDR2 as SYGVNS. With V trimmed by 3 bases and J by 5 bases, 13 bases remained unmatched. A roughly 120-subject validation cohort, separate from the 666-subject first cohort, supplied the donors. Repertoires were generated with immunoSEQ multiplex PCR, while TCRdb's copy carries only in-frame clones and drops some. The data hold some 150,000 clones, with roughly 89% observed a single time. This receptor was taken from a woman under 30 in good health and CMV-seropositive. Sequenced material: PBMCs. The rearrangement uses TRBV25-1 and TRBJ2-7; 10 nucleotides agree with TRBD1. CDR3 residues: CASSERRRTGGADEQYF. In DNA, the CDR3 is TGTGCCAGCAGTGAGCGTCGGCGGACAGGGGGGGCCGACGAGCAGTACTTC.